A selection of T cell receptor beta chains follows, all from one sample in a study of CD8 T cells in Susac syndrome. TCRdb reanalysed the immunoSEQ multiplex PCR reads using MiXCR and keeps one entry per CDR3 protein. The sample records 240,000 or so distinct CDR3 sequences, about 96% being singletons. Sequencing was carried out using CD4+ T cells from PBMCs. These receptors originate from a human donor with Susac syndrome. CDR3s include the opening cysteine and the closing phenylalanine or tryptophan. Fields, in order: V gene, clone size, J gene, D gene, CDR3 DNA, CDR3 protein. The D gene is left open where the match is weak. Expanded clones are given a class, and other clones once, few, many or no size at all.

v_gene: TRBV10-3; abundance: -; j_gene: TRBJ2-5; d_gene: TRBD1; CDR3nt: TGTGCCATCGGACAGGGACCCGAGACCCAGTACTTC; CDR3aa: CAIGQGPETQYF
v_gene: TRBV1; abundance: -; j_gene: TRBJ1-5; d_gene: -; CDR3nt: TGCACCAGCAGCCTTGGTGTTAGTCAGCCCCAGCATTTT; CDR3aa: CTSSLGVSQPQHF
v_gene: TRBV12-3/TRBV12-4; abundance: once; j_gene: TRBJ2-7; d_gene: -; CDR3nt: TGTGCCAGCAGTTCCTCGACAGCGCCGGGCGAGCAGTACTTC; CDR3aa: CASSSSTAPGEQYF
v_gene: TRBV7-9; abundance: -; j_gene: TRBJ2-1; d_gene: -; CDR3nt: TGTGCCAGCAGCTTCCTAAATGGGGTCTTC; CDR3aa: CASSFLNGVF
v_gene: TRBV24-1; abundance: -; j_gene: TRBJ1-5; d_gene: -; CDR3nt: TGTGCCACCAGTGACCGGGACCAGCCCCAGCATTTT; CDR3aa: CATSDRDQPQHF
v_gene: TRBV29-1; abundance: -; j_gene: TRBJ1-1; d_gene: -; CDR3nt: TGCAGCGTTGTGGGAGCTGAGAACACTGAAGCTTTCTTT; CDR3aa: CSVVGAENTEAFF
v_gene: TRBV30; abundance: once; j_gene: TRBJ1-2; d_gene: -; CDR3nt: TGTGCCTGGACCCGAGGAGGGGTGGTTTATGGCTACACCTTC; CDR3aa: CAWTRGGVVYGYTF
v_gene: TRBV28; abundance: once; j_gene: TRBJ2-1; d_gene: TRBD2; CDR3nt: TGTGCCAGCAGTTCTATAGCGGGTACGACCAATGAGCAGTTCTTC; CDR3aa: CASSSIAGTTNEQFF
v_gene: TRBV3-1; abundance: -; j_gene: TRBJ2-7; d_gene: -; CDR3nt: TGTGCCAGCAGCCAAGGCCCCGGGGATCAGTATGGAGAGCAGTACTTC; CDR3aa: CASSQGPGDQYGEQYF
v_gene: TRBV7-9; abundance: -; j_gene: TRBJ1-1; d_gene: -; CDR3nt: TGTGCCAGCAGTCAAAACGACAGAGAAGCTTTCTTT; CDR3aa: CASSQNDREAFF
v_gene: TRBV18; abundance: -; j_gene: TRBJ1-1; d_gene: -; CDR3nt: TGTGCCAGCTCACCCTCACAGGACACTGAAGCTTTCTTT; CDR3aa: CASSPSQDTEAFF
v_gene: TRBV2; abundance: -; j_gene: TRBJ1-2; d_gene: -; CDR3nt: TGTGCCAGCGCGACAGGAAACTATGGCTACACCTTC; CDR3aa: CASATGNYGYTF
v_gene: TRBV29-1; abundance: -; j_gene: TRBJ2-1; d_gene: -; CDR3nt: TGCAGCGCCAACAACCGACAGCGCAATGAGCAGTTCTTC; CDR3aa: CSANNRQRNEQFF
v_gene: TRBV2; abundance: -; j_gene: TRBJ1-1; d_gene: -; CDR3nt: TGTGCCAGCAGTGAATCCTGGGGGAACACTGAAGCTTTCTTT; CDR3aa: CASSESWGNTEAFF
v_gene: TRBV12-3/TRBV12-4; abundance: -; j_gene: TRBJ2-2; d_gene: -; CDR3nt: TGTGCCAGCAGTTTTTACTTGCCTGGGGCGACCGGGGAGCTGTTTTTT; CDR3aa: CASSFYLPGATGELFF
v_gene: TRBV4-1; abundance: -; j_gene: TRBJ2-7; d_gene: TRBD2; CDR3nt: TGCGCCAGCAGCCAGGGGACTAGCCTGGAGGAGCAGTACTTC; CDR3aa: CASSQGTSLEEQYF
v_gene: TRBV4-1; abundance: -; j_gene: TRBJ1-1; d_gene: -; CDR3nt: TGCGCCAGCAGCCAAGATCCGGCCAGGAGCCGGGTGGCTTTCTTT; CDR3aa: CASSQDPARSRVAFF
v_gene: TRBV30; abundance: -; j_gene: TRBJ2-5; d_gene: -; CDR3nt: TGTGCCTGGAGTTCTACTAGAGAGACCCAGTACTTC; CDR3aa: CAWSSTRETQYF
v_gene: TRBV29-1; abundance: -; j_gene: TRBJ1-1; d_gene: -; CDR3nt: TGCAGCGTCGAGCGGGGCCTGGCTAGTATTGAAGCTTTCTTT; CDR3aa: CSVERGLASIEAFF
v_gene: TRBV3-1; abundance: -; j_gene: TRBJ1-1; d_gene: -; CDR3nt: TGTGCCAGCAGCCCCACCTGGACGTTGAACACTGAAGCTTTCTTT; CDR3aa: CASSPTWTLNTEAFF
v_gene: TRBV12-3/TRBV12-4; abundance: -; j_gene: TRBJ1-1; d_gene: -; CDR3nt: TGTGCCAGCAGTTTAGAGGGGGTGAGAAACACTGAAGCTTTCTTT; CDR3aa: CASSLEGVRNTEAFF
v_gene: TRBV12-5; abundance: -; j_gene: TRBJ2-5; d_gene: TRBD1; CDR3nt: TGTGCTAGTGGTCTCTCACAGGGGGTGGAGACCCAGTACTTC; CDR3aa: CASGLSQGVETQYF
v_gene: TRBV12-3/TRBV12-4; abundance: -; j_gene: TRBJ2-7; d_gene: TRBD2; CDR3nt: TGTGCCAGCAGCCTGATAGCGGGAGGGAACGAGCAGTACTTC; CDR3aa: CASSLIAGGNEQYF
v_gene: TRBV30; abundance: -; j_gene: TRBJ1-5; d_gene: -; CDR3nt: TGTGCCTGGGAGAATAGCAATCAGCCCCAGCATTTT; CDR3aa: CAWENSNQPQHF
v_gene: TRBV12-3/TRBV12-4; abundance: few; j_gene: TRBJ2-5; d_gene: -; CDR3nt: TGTGCCAGCAGCACCGGACAAGAGACCCAGTACTTC; CDR3aa: CASSTGQETQYF